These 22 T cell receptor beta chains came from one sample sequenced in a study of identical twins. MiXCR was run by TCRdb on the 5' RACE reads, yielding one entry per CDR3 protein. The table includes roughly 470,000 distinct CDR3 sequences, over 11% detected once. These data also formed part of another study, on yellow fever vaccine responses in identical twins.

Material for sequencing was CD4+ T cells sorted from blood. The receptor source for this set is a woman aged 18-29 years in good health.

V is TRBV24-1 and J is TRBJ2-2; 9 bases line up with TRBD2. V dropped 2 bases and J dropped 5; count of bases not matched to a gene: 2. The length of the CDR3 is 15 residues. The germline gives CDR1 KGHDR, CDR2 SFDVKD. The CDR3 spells CATSDWSGGTGELFF. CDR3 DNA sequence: TGTGCCACCAGTGATTGGAGCGGGGGGACCGGGGAGCTGTTTTTT.

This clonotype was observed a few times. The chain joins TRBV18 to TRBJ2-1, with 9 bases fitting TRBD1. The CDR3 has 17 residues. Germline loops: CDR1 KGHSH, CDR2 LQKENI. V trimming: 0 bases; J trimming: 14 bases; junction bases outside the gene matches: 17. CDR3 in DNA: TGTGCCAGCTCACCACCCGAGTACGGGACAGGGACCAATATAGAGTTCTTC. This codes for CASSPPEYGTGTNIEFF.

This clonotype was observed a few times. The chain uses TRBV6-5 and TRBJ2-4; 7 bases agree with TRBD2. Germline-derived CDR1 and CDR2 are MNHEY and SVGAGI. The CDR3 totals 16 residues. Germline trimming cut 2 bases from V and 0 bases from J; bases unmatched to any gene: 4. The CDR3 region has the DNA TGTGCCAGCAGTTACGGACTAGAACTAGCCAAAAACATTCAGTACTTC. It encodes CASSYGLELAKNIQYF.

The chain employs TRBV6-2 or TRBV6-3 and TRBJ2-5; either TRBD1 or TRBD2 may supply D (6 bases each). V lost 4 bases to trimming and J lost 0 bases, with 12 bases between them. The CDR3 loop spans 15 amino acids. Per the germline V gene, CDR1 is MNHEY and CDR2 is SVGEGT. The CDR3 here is CASSLEGGYQETQYF. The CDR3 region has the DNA TGTGCCAGCAGTTTGGAAGGGGGGTACCAAGAGACCCAGTACTTC.

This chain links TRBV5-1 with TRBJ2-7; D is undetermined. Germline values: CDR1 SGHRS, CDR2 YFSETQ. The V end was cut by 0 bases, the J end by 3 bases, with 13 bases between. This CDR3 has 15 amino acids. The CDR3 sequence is CASSLEGIPSYEQYF. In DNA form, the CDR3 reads TGCGCCAGCAGCTTGGAGGGCATCCCGAGCTACGAGCAGTACTTC. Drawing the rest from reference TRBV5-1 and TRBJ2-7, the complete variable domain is KAGVTQTPRYLIKTRGQQVTLSCSPISGHRSVSWYQQTPGQGLQFLFEYFSETQRNKGNFPGRFSGRQFSNSRSEMNVSTLELGDSALYLCASSLEGIPSYEQYFGPGTRLTVT.

The CDR3 loop is CASSLVDGGTYTQYF. The CDR3 nucleotides read TGTGCCAGCAGCTTAGTGGACGGGGGAACGTATACGCAGTATTTT. This chain joins TRBV11-2 and TRBJ2-3; TRBD2 might be the D (6 bases). V gave up 1 base and J gave up 7 bases, with 15 bases separating them. CDR3 length: 15 amino acids. Germline CDR1 and CDR2: SGHAT and FQNNGV. Combining the CDR3 with reference TRBV11-2 and TRBJ2-3 gives the whole variable domain EAGVAQSPRYKIIEKRQSVAFWCNPISGHATLYWYQQILGQGPKLLIQFQNNGVVDDSQLPKDRFSAERLKGVDSTLKIQPAKLEDSAVYLCASSLVDGGTYTQYFGPGTRLTVL.

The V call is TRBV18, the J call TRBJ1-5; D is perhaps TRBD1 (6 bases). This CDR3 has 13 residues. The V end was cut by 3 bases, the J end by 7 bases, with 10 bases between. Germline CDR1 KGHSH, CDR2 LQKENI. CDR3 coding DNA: TGTGCCAGCTCACCGGGGGCCGACCAGCCCCAGCATTTT. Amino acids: CASSPGADQPQHF.

The CDR3 region has the DNA TGCGCCAGCAGCCAACGGGACCTATCACCCCTCCACTTT. The encoded protein is CASSQRDLSPLHF. The rearrangement joins TRBV5-1 to TRBJ1-6; tentative D call: TRBD1 (5 bases). CDR3 length: 13 amino acids. Trimming cost V 4 bases and J 10 bases, with 12 bases left between them. Germline lookup yields CDR1 SGHRS and CDR2 YFSETQ.

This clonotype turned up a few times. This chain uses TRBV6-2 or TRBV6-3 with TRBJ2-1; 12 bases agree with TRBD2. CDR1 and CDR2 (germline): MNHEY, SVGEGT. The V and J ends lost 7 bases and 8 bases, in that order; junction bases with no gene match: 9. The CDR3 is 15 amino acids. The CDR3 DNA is TGTGCCAGCACTTCTAGCGGGAGGGCTCAGCATGAGCAGTTCTTC. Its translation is CASTSSGRAQHEQFF.

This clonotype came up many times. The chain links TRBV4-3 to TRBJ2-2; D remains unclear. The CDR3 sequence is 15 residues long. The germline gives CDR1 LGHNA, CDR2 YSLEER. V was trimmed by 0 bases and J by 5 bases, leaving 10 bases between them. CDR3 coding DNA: TGCGCCAGCAGCCAAGATCTTTTAAGAACCGGGGAGCTGTTTTTT. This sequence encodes CASSQDLLRTGELFF.

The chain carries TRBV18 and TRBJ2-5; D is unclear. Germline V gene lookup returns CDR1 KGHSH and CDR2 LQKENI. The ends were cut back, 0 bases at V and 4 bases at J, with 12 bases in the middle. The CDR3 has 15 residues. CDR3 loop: CASSPPFRRVETQYF. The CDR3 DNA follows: TGTGCCAGCTCACCACCGTTTAGAAGGGTAGAGACCCAGTACTTC.

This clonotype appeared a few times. In DNA form, the CDR3 reads TGTGCCAGCAGCTTAAACCAGGGGAGCACAGATACGCAGTATTTT. Encoded protein: CASSLNQGSTDTQYF. The chain couples TRBV11-2 to TRBJ2-3; D might be TRBD1 (6 bases). From germline, CDR1 is SGHAT and CDR2 FQNNGV. Trimming cost V 2 bases and J 0 bases, with 9 bases left between them. The CDR3 totals 15 residues.

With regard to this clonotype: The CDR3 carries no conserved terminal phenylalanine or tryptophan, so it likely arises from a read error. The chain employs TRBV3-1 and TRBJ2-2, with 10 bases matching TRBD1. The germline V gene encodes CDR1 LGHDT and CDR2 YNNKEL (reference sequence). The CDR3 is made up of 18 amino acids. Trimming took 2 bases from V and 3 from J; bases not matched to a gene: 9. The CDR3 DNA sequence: TGTGCCAGCAGCCAATGGGGGACCGGGACAGGGGACACCGGGGAGCTGTTTCTT. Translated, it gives CASSQWGTGTGDTGELFL.

The CDR3 sequence: CATSPITGAYNEQFF. CDR3 sequence (DNA): TGTGCCACCAGCCCCATTACAGGGGCCTACAATGAGCAGTTCTTC. The chain employs TRBV24-1 and TRBJ2-1; TRBD1 matches at 7 bases. The germline gives CDR1 KGHDR, CDR2 SFDVKD. Trimming cost V 7 bases and J 2 bases; bases outside gene matches: 7. CDR3 length equals 15 residues.

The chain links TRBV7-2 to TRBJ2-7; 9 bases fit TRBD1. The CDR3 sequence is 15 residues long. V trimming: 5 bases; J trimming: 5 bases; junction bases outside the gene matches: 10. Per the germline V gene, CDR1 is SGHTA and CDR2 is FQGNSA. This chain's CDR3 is CASSIGRTGVNEQYF. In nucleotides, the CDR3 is TGTGCCAGCAGCATAGGGAGGACAGGGGTCAACGAGCAGTACTTC.

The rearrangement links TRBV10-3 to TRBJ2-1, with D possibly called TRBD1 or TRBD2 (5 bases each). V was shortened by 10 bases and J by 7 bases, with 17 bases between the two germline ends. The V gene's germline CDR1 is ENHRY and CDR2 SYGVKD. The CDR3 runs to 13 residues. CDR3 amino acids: CASNRDAANEQFF. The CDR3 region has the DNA TGTGCCAGTAACCGGGACGCCGCAAATGAGCAGTTCTTC.

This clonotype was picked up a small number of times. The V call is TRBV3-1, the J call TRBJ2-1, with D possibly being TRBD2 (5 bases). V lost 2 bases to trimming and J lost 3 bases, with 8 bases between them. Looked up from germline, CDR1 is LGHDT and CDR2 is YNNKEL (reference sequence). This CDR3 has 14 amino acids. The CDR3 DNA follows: TGTGCCAGCAGCCAACGACGGGGCTACAATGAGCAGTTCTTC. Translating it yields CASSQRRGYNEQFF.

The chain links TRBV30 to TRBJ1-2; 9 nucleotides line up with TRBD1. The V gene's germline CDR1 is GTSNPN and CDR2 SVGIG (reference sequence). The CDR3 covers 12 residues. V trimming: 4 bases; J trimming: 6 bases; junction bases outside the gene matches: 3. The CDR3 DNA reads TGTGCCTGGAAAGGGACAGGGAATGGCTACACCTTC. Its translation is CAWKGTGNGYTF.

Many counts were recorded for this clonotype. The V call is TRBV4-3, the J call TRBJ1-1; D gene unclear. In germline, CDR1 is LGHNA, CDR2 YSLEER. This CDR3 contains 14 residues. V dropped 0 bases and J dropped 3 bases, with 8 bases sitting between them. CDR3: CASSQDPRDTEAFF. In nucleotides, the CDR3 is TGCGCCAGCAGCCAAGACCCACGAGACACTGAAGCTTTCTTT.

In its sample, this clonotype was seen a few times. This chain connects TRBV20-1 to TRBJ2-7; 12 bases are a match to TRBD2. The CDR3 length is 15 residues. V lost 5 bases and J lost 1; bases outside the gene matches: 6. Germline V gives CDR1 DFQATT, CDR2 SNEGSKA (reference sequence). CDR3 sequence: CSASSGTSGSYEQYF. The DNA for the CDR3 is TGCAGTGCTTCCTCCGGGACTAGCGGGTCCTACGAGCAGTACTTC.

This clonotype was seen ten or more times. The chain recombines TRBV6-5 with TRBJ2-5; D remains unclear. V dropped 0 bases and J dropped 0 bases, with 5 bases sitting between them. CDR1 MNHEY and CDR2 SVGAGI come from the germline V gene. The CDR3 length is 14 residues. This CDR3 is CASSYSRYQETQYF. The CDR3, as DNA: TGTGCCAGCAGTTACTCCCGCTACCAAGAGACCCAGTACTTC.

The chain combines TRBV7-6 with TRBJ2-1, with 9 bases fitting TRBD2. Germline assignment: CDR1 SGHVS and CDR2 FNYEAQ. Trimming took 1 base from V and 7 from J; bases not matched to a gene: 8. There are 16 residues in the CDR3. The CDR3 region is CASSLGVLAGRNEQFF. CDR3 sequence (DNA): TGTGCCAGCAGCTTAGGGGTTCTAGCGGGAAGGAATGAGCAGTTCTTC. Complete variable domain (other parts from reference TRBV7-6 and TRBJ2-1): GAGVSQSPRYKVTKRGQDVALRCDPISGHVSLYWYRQALGQGPEFLTYFNYEAQQDKSGLPNDRFSAERPEGSISTLTIQRTEQRDSAMYRCASSLGVLAGRNEQFFGPGTRLTVL.